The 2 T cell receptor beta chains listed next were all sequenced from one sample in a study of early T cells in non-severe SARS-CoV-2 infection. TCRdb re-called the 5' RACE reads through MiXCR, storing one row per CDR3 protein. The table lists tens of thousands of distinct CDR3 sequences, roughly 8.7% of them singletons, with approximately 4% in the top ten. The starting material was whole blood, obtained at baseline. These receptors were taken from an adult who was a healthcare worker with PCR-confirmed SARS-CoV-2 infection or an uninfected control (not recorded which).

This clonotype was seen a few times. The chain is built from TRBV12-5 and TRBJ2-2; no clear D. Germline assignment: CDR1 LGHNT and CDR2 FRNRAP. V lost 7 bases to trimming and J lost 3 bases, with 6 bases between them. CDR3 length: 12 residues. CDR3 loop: CASAHDTGELFF. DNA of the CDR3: TGTGCTAGTGCCCATGACACCGGGGAGCTGTTTTTT. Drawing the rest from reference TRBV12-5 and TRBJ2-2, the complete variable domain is DARVTQTPRHKVTEMGQEVTMRCQPILGHNTVFWYRQTMMQGLELLAYFRNRAPLDDSGMPKDRFSAEMPDATLATLKIQPSEPRDSAVYFCASAHDTGELFFGEGSRLTVL.

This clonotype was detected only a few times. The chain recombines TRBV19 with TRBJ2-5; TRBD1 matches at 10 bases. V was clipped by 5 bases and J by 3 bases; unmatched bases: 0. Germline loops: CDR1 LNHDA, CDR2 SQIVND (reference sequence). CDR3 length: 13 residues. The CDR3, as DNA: TGTGCCAGTAGTGGGACAGGGGAAGAGACCCAGTACTTC. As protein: CASSGTGEETQYF.